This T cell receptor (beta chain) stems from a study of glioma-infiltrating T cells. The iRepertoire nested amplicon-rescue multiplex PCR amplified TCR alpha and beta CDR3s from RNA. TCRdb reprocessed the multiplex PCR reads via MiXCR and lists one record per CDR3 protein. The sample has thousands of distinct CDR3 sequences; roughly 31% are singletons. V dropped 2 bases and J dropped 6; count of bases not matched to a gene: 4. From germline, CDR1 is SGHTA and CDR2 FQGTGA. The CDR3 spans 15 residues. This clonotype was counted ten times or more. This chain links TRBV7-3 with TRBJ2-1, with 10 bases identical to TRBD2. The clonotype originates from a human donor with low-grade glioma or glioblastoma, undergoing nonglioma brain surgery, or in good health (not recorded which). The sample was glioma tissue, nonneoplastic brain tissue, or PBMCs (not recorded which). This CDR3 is CASSLVAGGRNEQFF. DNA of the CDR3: TGTGCCAGCAGCTTAGTAGCGGGGGGACGCAATGAGCAGTTCTTC.